This T cell receptor (beta chain) was sequenced during a study of cytomegalovirus exposure and HLA in healthy donors. Study-wide results and limits: Across donors, sequencing depth was assumed by presence/absence analyses to be roughly uniform. Because they were indistinguishable, some V segments, including TRBV6-2 and TRBV6-3, were excluded.

Concerning this clone itself: Antigen specificity is unknown.

Primers: 60 Vbeta forward and 13 Jbeta reverse. The protocol was immunoSEQ multiplex PCR, while the TCRdb copy is restricted to in-frame clones and leaves out a portion. The table lists over 150,000 clones, 65% to 80% of them singletons. This CDR3 is built from 12 residues. V dropped 6 bases and J dropped 7; count of bases not matched to a gene: 4. The germline gives CDR1 MNHEY, CDR2 SVGAGI. This TCR came from a man aged 35 to 55 in good health and CMV-seronegative. The V call is TRBV6-5, the J call TRBJ2-7; 9 positions match TRBD1. The specimen was PBMCs. The CDR3 bases are TGTGCCAGCAGATCGACAGGGGGTGAGCAGTACTTC. Residues: CASRSTGGEQYF.